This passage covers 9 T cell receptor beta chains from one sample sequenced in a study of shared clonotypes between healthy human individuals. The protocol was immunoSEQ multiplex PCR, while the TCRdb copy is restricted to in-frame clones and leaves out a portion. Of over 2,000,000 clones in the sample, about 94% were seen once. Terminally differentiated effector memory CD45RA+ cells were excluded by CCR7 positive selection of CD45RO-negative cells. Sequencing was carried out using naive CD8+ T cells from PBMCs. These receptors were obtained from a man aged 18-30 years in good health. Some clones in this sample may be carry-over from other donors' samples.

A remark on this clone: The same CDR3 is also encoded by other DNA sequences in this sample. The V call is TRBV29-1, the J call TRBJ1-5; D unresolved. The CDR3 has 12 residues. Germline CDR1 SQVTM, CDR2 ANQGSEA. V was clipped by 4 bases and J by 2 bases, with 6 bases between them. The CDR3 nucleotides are TGCAGCGTTGGGGTTGGCAATCAGCCCCAGCATTTT. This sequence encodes CSVGVGNQPQHF.

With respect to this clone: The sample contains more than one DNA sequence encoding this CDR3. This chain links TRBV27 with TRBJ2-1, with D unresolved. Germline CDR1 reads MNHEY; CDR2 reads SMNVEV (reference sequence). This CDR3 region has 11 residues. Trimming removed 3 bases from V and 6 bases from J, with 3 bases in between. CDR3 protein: CASSFGNEQFF. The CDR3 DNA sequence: TGTGCCAGCAGTTTTGGCAATGAGCAGTTCTTC.

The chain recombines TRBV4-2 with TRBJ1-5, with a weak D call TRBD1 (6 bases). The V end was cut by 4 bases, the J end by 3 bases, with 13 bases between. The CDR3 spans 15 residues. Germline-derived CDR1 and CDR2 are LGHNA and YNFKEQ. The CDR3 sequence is CASSLKTGYNQPQHF. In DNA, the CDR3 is TGTGCCAGCAGCCTAAAAACAGGGTACAATCAGCCCCAGCATTTT.

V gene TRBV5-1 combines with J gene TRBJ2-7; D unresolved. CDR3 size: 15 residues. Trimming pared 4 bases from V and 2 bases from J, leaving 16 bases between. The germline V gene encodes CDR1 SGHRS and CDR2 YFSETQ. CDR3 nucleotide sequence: TGCGCCAGCAGCCTCTCACTATATCGGGCCTACGAGCAGTACTTC. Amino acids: CASSLSLYRAYEQYF. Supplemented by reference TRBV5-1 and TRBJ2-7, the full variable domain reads KAGVTQTPRYLIKTRGQQVTLSCSPISGHRSVSWYQQTPGQGLQFLFEYFSETQRNKGNFPGRFSGRQFSNSRSEMNVSTLELGDSALYLCASSLSLYRAYEQYFGPGTRLTVT.

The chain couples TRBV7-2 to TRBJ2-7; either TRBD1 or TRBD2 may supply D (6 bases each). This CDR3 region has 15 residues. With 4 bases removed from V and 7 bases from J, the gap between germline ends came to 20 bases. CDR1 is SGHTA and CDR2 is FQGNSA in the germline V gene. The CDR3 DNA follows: TGTGCCAGCAGCTCCAATCGTGGGGGGCCGGAAGAGCAGTACTTC. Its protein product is CASSSNRGGPEEQYF.

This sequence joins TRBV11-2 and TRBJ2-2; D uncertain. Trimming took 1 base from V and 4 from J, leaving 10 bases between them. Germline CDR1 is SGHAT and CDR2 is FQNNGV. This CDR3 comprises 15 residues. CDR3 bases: TGTGCCAGCAGCTTAGCGAAACCTTCCACCGGGGAGCTGTTTTTT. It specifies CASSLAKPSTGELFF.

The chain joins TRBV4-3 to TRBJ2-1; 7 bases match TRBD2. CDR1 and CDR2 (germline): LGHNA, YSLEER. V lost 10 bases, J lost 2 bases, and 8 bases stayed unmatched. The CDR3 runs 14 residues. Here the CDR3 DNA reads TGCGCCACCTCACTAGCGTCCACCTACAATGAGCAGTTCTTC. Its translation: CATSLASTYNEQFF.

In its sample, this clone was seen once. In DNA form, the CDR3 reads TGTGCCAGCAGGCGGGGGGCAATCACTGAAGCTTTCTTT. Its protein product is CASRRGAITEAFF. V and J are TRBV27 and TRBJ1-1, with D possibly matching TRBD1 (6 bases). Trimming left V 6 bases short and J 4 bases short, with 12 bases between. The CDR3 loop spans 13 amino acids. The germline CDR1 and CDR2 sequences are MNHEY and SMNVEV (reference sequence).

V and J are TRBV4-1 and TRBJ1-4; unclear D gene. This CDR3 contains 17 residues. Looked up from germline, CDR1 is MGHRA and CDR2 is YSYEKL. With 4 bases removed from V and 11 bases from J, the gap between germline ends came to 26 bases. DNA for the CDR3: TGCGCCAGCAGCCCGGAGAGTATAAGGACGGGCCCAGAGAAACTGTTTTTT. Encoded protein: CASSPESIRTGPEKLFF.